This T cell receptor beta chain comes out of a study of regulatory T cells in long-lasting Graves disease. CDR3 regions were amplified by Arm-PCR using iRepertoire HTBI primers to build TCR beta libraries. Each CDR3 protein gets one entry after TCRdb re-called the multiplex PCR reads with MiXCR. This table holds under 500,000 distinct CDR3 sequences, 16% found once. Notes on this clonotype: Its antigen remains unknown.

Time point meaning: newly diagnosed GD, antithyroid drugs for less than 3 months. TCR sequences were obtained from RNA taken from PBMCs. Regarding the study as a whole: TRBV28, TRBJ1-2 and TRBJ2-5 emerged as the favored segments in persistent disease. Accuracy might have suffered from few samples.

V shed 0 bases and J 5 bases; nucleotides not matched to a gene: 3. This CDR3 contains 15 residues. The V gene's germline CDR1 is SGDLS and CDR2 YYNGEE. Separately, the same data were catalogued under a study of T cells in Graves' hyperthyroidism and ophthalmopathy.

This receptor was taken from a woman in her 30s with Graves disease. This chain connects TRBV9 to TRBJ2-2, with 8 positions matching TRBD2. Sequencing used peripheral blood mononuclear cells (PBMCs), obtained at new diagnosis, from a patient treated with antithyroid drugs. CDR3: CASSVAGGRTGELFF. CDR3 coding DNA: TGTGCCAGCAGCGTAGCGGGAGGGAGAACCGGGGAGCTGTTTTTT.